Each of the 25 T cell receptor beta chains below was sequenced from the same sample in a study of T cell repertoires in cytomegalovirus infection. Via MiXCR, TCRdb re-called the reads, giving one row per CDR3 protein. The sample lists more than 400,000 distinct CDR3 sequences, about a quarter occurring once. The source material was PBMCs. Receptor source: a human donor in good health (CMV status not recorded). Some clones in this sample may be carry-over from other donors' samples.

The chain has TRBV19 and TRBJ2-1; D is unresolved. This CDR3 has 14 amino acids. Trimming shortened V by 4 bases and J by 5 bases, and 12 bases separated the two germline ends. CDR1 and CDR2 from the germline V gene are LNHDA and SQIVND (reference sequence). For the CDR3, the DNA is TGTGCCAGTAGTAAAGGGATAGTCGACAATGAGCAGTTCTTC. Its protein is CASSKGIVDNEQFF.

The CDR3 region is CASRFSGADNSPLHF. The CDR3 bases are TGCGCCAGCAGATTTTCCGGGGCCGATAATTCACCCCTCCACTTT. This chain uses TRBV4-3 with TRBJ1-6, with D perhaps matching TRBD1 (5 bases). V lost 6 bases and J lost 5, with 14 bases in between. This CDR3 region has 15 residues. CDR1 and CDR2 from the germline V gene are LGHNA and YSLEER.

This clonotype was observed many times. The chain combines TRBV12-3 or TRBV12-4 with TRBJ1-2; D not certain. V dropped 2 bases and J dropped 9 bases, with 7 bases sitting between them. This CDR3 contains 11 residues. CDR3 in amino acids: CASSLMASYTF. CDR3 bases: TGTGCCAGCAGTTTAATGGCGAGCTACACCTTC.

V gene TRBV5-1 combines with J gene TRBJ1-1, with D unresolved. The CDR3 runs to 16 residues. Germline CDR1 and CDR2: SGHRS and YFSETQ. The ends were cut back, 0 bases at V and 0 bases at J, with 12 bases in the middle. The CDR3 region has the DNA TGCGCCAGCAGCTTGGAAGGCACGGGTATGAACACTGAAGCTTTCTTT. It translates to CASSLEGTGMNTEAFF.

This clonotype was seen repeatedly, ten times or more. As DNA, the CDR3 is TGTGCCAGCAGCCCTAGGGAGGCCCCAGAGACCCAGTACTTC. Its protein is CASSPREAPETQYF. The rearrangement links TRBV7-2 to TRBJ2-5, with a possible D match to TRBD2 (6 bases). This CDR3 comprises 14 residues. V shed 5 bases and J shed 4 bases, with 14 bases lying between them. Germline values: CDR1 SGHTA, CDR2 FQGNSA.

This clonotype was seen a few times. V and J are TRBV28 and TRBJ2-7; 13 bases are a match to TRBD2. V lost 6 bases, J lost 0 bases, and 5 bases stayed unmatched. The CDR3 loop spans 16 amino acids. Per germline, CDR1 MDHEN and CDR2 SYDVKM. Here the CDR3 reads CASSSGTSGASYEQYV. The CDR3 region has the DNA TGTGCCAGCAGCTCGGGGACTAGCGGGGCCTCCTACGAGCAGTACGTC.

This clonotype was recorded at least ten times. The chain carries TRBV7-6 and TRBJ2-1; D call uncertain. The V and J ends lost 0 bases and 5 bases respectively, with 11 bases between them. Germline V gene data show CDR1 as SGHVS and CDR2 as FNYEAQ. This CDR3 contains 15 residues. DNA of the CDR3: TGTGCCAGCAGCTTAGCTTGGACGCCTGACAATGAGCAGTTCTTC. Protein product: CASSLAWTPDNEQFF.

This clonotype has a handful of counts. This chain uses TRBV7-3 with TRBJ2-1; D may correspond to TRBD1 or TRBD2 (6 bases each). This CDR3 has 17 amino acids. Looked up from germline, CDR1 is SGHTA and CDR2 is FQGTGA. Trimming removed 2 bases at V and 6 bases at J, with 20 bases between. The CDR3 DNA is TGTGCCAGCAGCTTAGGGGACCGGGGGACATTACTCAATGAGCAGTTCTTC. It specifies CASSLGDRGTLLNEQFF.

The chain employs TRBV19 and TRBJ1-1, with 7 bases lining up with TRBD1. V lost 6 bases, J lost 4 bases, and 5 bases stayed unmatched. The CDR3 loop spans 13 amino acids. CDR1 and CDR2 from the germline V gene are LNHDA and SQIVND (reference sequence). This CDR3 is CASRESGGTEAFF. Here the CDR3 DNA reads TGTGCCAGTAGGGAGTCAGGGGGCACTGAAGCTTTCTTT.

The genes are TRBV18 and TRBJ1-4, with TRBD1 identical over 7 bases. V shed 2 bases and J 4 bases; nucleotides not matched to a gene: 10. Germline V gene data show CDR1 as KGHSH and CDR2 as LQKENI. This CDR3 region has 17 residues. CDR3 region: CASSPIGTDTDNEKLFF. For the CDR3, the DNA is TGTGCCAGCTCACCAATAGGGACAGATACCGATAATGAAAAACTGTTTTTT.

The rearrangement uses TRBV5-1 and TRBJ2-6; D ambiguous. Trimming shortened V by 0 bases and J by 3 bases, and 13 bases separated the two germline ends. The V gene's germline CDR1 is SGHRS and CDR2 YFSETQ. This CDR3 region has 17 residues. CDR3: CASSLAAVLGGANVLTF. The CDR3 coding sequence is TGCGCCAGCAGCTTGGCCGCCGTTTTGGGTGGGGCCAACGTCCTGACTTTC.

The count of this clonotype is one. This chain's CDR3 is CSVEDPPKGPEGGYTF. The CDR3 coding sequence is TGCAGCGTTGAGGACCCCCCCAAGGGGCCGGAAGGTGGCTACACCTTC. V is TRBV29-1 and J is TRBJ1-2; the D gene is possibly TRBD1 (5 bases). Germline CDR1 is SQVTM and CDR2 is ANQGSEA. CDR3 size: 16 residues. Trimming took 3 bases from V and 7 from J, leaving 24 bases between them.

This clonotype was observed many times. The chain joins TRBV7-8 to TRBJ1-1; D is uncertain. V was cut by 4 bases and J by 1 base, with 19 bases left in between. CDR1 is SGHVS and CDR2 is FQNEAQ in the germline V gene. This CDR3 spans 17 amino acids. CDR3 DNA: TGTGCCAGCAGCTCCCGTCCTGATTATCAGACGAACACTGAAGCTTTCTTT. As protein: CASSSRPDYQTNTEAFF. Combining the CDR3 with reference TRBV7-8 and TRBJ1-1 gives the whole variable domain GAGVSQSPRYKVAKRGQDVALRCDPISGHVSLFWYQQALGQGPEFLTYFQNEAQLDKSGLPSDRFFAERPEGSVSTLKIQRTQQEDSAVYLCASSSRPDYQTNTEAFFGQGTRLTVV.

There are a few counts of this clonotype. This sequence joins TRBV12-3 or TRBV12-4 and TRBJ1-5, with D perhaps matching TRBD1 (6 bases). The CDR3 totals 13 residues. The V end lost 7 bases, the J end lost 5 bases, and 12 bases lay between the germline ends. The CDR3 DNA reads as TGTGCCAGCACGTTGACAGGAGATCAGCCCCAGCATTTT. Encoded protein: CASTLTGDQPQHF.

V gene TRBV7-3 combines with J gene TRBJ2-5, with D possibly TRBD2 on 6 matching bases. The CDR3 sequence is 14 residues long. CDR1 is SGHTA, CDR2 FQGTGA, per germline. V was pared by 2 bases and J by 7 bases, with 14 bases between. CDR3 sequence: CASSLGSQGGTQYF. In nucleotides, the CDR3 is TGTGCCAGCAGCTTAGGATCCCAGGGAGGGACCCAGTACTTC.

The CDR3 here is CASRKEYPNGVGVSEAFF. Written as DNA, the CDR3 is TGTGCCAGCAGAAAAGAGTACCCAAACGGGGTCGGGGTGAGTGAAGCTTTCTTT. The chain joins TRBV11-2 to TRBJ1-1; D is unclear. This CDR3 contains 18 residues. Germline V gene sequence: CDR1 SGHAT, CDR2 FQNNGV. V was clipped by 6 bases and J by 7 bases, with 30 bases between them. The full variable domain, rest sourced from reference TRBV11-2 and TRBJ1-1, is EAGVAQSPRYKIIEKRQSVAFWCNPISGHATLYWYQQILGQGPKLLIQFQNNGVVDDSQLPKDRFSAERLKGVDSTLKIQPAKLEDSAVYLCASRKEYPNGVGVSEAFFGQGTRLTVV.

The chain uses TRBV27 and TRBJ2-3; TRBD2 is a possible D gene (7 bases). Germline CDR1 is MNHEY and CDR2 is SMNVEV (reference sequence). The CDR3 covers 16 residues. V dropped 6 bases and J dropped 2 bases, with 18 bases sitting between them. CDR3 protein: CASRGGQSGYTDTQYF. As DNA, the CDR3 is TGTGCCAGCAGGGGGGGGCAGTCAGGGTACACAGATACGCAGTATTTT.

This clonotype was recorded at least ten times. This chain links TRBV7-9 with TRBJ2-7; 14 bases are a match to TRBD2. The V segment lost 3 bases and the J segment 3 bases; nucleotides outside the gene matches: 4. Germline V lookup: CDR1 SEHNR, CDR2 FQNEAQ (reference sequence). The CDR3 is 16 residues long. CDR3 nucleotide sequence: TGTGCCAGCAGCTTCGGACTAGCGGGAGGTATCTACGAGCAGTACTTC. Translated: CASSFGLAGGIYEQYF. Drawing the rest from reference TRBV7-9 and TRBJ2-7, the complete variable domain is DTGVSQNPRHKITKRGQNVTFRCDPISEHNRLYWYRQTLGQGPEFLTYFQNEAQLEKSRLLSDRFSAERPKGSFSTLEIQRTEQGDSAMYLCASSFGLAGGIYEQYFGPGTRLTVT.

This rearrangement joins TRBV19 to TRBJ2-7; D gene unclear. Germline CDR1 is LNHDA and CDR2 is SQIVND (reference sequence). This CDR3 region has 13 residues. V was clipped by 7 bases and J by 3 bases, with 13 bases between them. The CDR3 DNA sequence: TGTGCCAGTATAACTTGGGCTGTCTACGAGCAGTACGTC. Translation: CASITWAVYEQYV.

The CDR3 protein is CASSYLLGGTGELFF. DNA for the CDR3: TGTGCCAGCAGTTACCTACTAGGGGGCACCGGGGAGCTGTTTTTT. The rearrangement uses TRBV6-2 or TRBV6-3 and TRBJ2-2; TRBD1 might be the D (6 bases). The CDR3 is made up of 15 amino acids. V shed 2 bases and J shed 4 bases, with 11 bases lying between them. Germline lookup yields CDR1 MNHEY and CDR2 SVGEGT.

This clonotype was detected a few times. The gene calls are TRBV5-4 and TRBJ2-4; 7 bases are shared with TRBD1. This CDR3 is 14 amino acids long. The trim removed 9 bases at V and 6 bases at J, leaving 12 bases unmatched. Germline V gene lookup returns CDR1 SGHNT and CDR2 YYREEE (reference sequence). The CDR3 loop reads CATRGGLGGNIQYF. CDR3 coding DNA: TGTGCCACCAGAGGGGGCCTCGGCGGAAACATTCAGTACTTC.

The CDR3: CASSPYRGLAFF. DNA of the CDR3: TGTGCCAGCAGTCCCTACAGGGGGCTGGCTTTCTTT. This sequence joins TRBV27 and TRBJ1-1; 9 bases agree with TRBD1. The CDR3 has 12 amino acids. V lost 5 bases, J lost 11 bases, and 6 bases stayed unmatched. CDR1 is MNHEY, CDR2 SMNVEV, per germline (reference sequence).

The chain links TRBV4-1 to TRBJ2-2, with TRBD1 matching over 9 bases. Germline CDR1 MGHRA, CDR2 YSYEKL. J lost 6 bases, V lost 0 bases, and 5 bases had no gene match. The CDR3 consists of 16 residues. The chain's CDR3 is CASSQEGQGVAGELFF. CDR3 coding DNA: TGCGCCAGCAGCCAAGAGGGACAGGGAGTCGCCGGGGAGCTGTTTTTT.

This clonotype was detected a few times. V is TRBV5-4 and J is TRBJ2-5; 8 bases agree with TRBD1. V gave up 4 bases and J gave up 6 bases; unmatched junction bases: 8. The germline V gene has CDR1 SGHNT and CDR2 YYREEE (reference sequence). There are 14 residues in the CDR3. CDR3 region: CASSVWTGKKTQYF. Written as DNA, the CDR3 is TGTGCCAGCAGCGTTTGGACAGGGAAGAAGACCCAGTACTTC. The full variable domain, its missing parts supplied by reference TRBV5-4 and TRBJ2-5, is ETGVTQSPTHLIKTRGQQVTLRCSSQSGHNTVSWYQQALGQGPQFIFQYYREEENGRGNFPPRFSGLQFPNYSSELNVNALELDDSALYLCASSVWTGKKTQYFGPGTRLLVL.

V usage is TRBV7-4 and J usage is TRBJ1-1; a weak D match, TRBD1 (5 bases). Germline values: CDR1 SGHVT, CDR2 SQSDAQ. The ends were cut back, 3 bases at V and 6 bases at J, with 14 bases in the middle. The CDR3 totals 14 residues. CDR3: CASSFAREYPEAFF. CDR3 nucleotides: TGTGCCAGCAGCTTCGCCAGGGAATATCCTGAAGCTTTCTTT.